Presented here are 23 T cell receptor beta chains from one specimen sequenced in a study of metastatic and nonmetastatic thyroid tumors. TCRdb re-called the PCR reads through MiXCR. The sample yields around 28,000 clones, 10% to 15% seen once. There were no patients who had received any treatment before thyroid surgery. Sequencing was performed on blood. The receptors shown here come from a female donor with papillary thyroid cancer or a benign thyroid nodule (not recorded which). Some clones in this sample may be carry-over from other donors' samples.

This clone showed up many times. The V and J genes are TRBV12-3 or TRBV12-4 and TRBJ2-1; D is unclear. The CDR3 is 12 residues long. Trimming stripped 4 bases from V and 7 bases from J, with 8 bases between. CDR3 DNA: TGTGCCAGCAGTTCCCGCGGAAATGAGCAGTTCTTC. Its translation is CASSSRGNEQFF.

In its sample, this clone was seen a few times. The rearrangement links TRBV5-4 to TRBJ2-1; 9 bases are a match to TRBD1. Germline lookup yields CDR1 SGHNT and CDR2 YYREEE (reference sequence). With 0 bases clipped from V and 9 bases from J, the junction kept 7 bases outside the gene matches. The CDR3 is 15 amino acids. This chain's CDR3 is CASSLGAGTGSEQFF. CDR3 nucleotides: TGTGCCAGCAGCTTGGGGGCCGGGACAGGGTCTGAGCAGTTCTTC.

This clone was recorded at least ten times. The rearrangement links TRBV19 to TRBJ2-7, with D possibly being TRBD1 or TRBD2 (7 bases each). This CDR3 is 16 amino acids long. Germline values: CDR1 LNHDA, CDR2 SQIVND (reference sequence). The V gene lost 3 bases and the J gene lost 5 bases, with 20 bases spanning the gap. CDR3 bases: TGTGCCAGTAGTATCAGGGGGGGACCCGAGCCGGACGAGCAGTACTTC. It is translated as CASSIRGGPEPDEQYF.

This clone has a count of ten or more. At one end the junction does not follow the germline gene, possibly because of a read error. The chain links TRBV14 to TRBJ2-5; 10 bases map to TRBD2. The germline V gene encodes CDR1 SGHDN and CDR2 FVKESK. The CDR3 loop spans 15 amino acids. CDR3 bases: TGTGCCAGCAGCCAAGGGGCTAGCGGGAGAGAGGCCCAGTACTTC. It encodes CASSQGASGREAQYF.

This clone was detected many times. This chain joins TRBV27 and TRBJ2-1; 8 nucleotides line up with TRBD1. The CDR3 loop spans 13 amino acids. Germline trimming cut 6 bases from V and 4 bases from J; bases unmatched to any gene: 2. Per the germline V gene, CDR1 is MNHEY and CDR2 is SMNVEV (reference sequence). The CDR3 sequence: CASSRQGYNEQFF. The CDR3 bases are TGTGCCAGCAGCCGACAGGGGTACAATGAGCAGTTCTTC.

The chain carries TRBV6-4 and TRBJ1-2; D is unresolved. Germline CDR1 reads MRHNA; CDR2 reads SNTAGT. The CDR3 has 13 residues. Between the trimmed V and J ends, which lost 2 bases and 4 bases, there was a span of 8 bases. The CDR3 reads CASSDDTFYGYTF. The CDR3 nucleotides are TGTGCCAGCAGTGACGACACCTTCTATGGCTACACCTTC.

In this sample, this clone turned up a few times. V usage is TRBV27 and J usage is TRBJ2-3; a possible D gene is TRBD2 (6 bases). CDR1 and CDR2 from the germline V gene are MNHEY and SMNVEV (reference sequence). The CDR3 contains 16 residues. Trimming removed 7 bases at V and 4 bases at J, with 21 bases between. The CDR3 spells CASIRLAFLGPDTQYF. Written as DNA, the CDR3 is TGTGCCAGCATCCGGCTAGCGTTTTTAGGGCCAGATACGCAGTATTTT.

This clone was counted at least ten times. The rearrangement links TRBV7-9 to TRBJ2-7; the D is unclear. The CDR3 is 12 amino acids. Trimming took 8 bases from V and 5 from J, leaving 13 bases between them. The germline V gene encodes CDR1 SEHNR and CDR2 FQNEAQ (reference sequence). The CDR3 here is CASGQAAHEQYF. CDR3 in DNA: TGTGCCAGCGGGCAGGCGGCCCACGAGCAGTACTTC.

This clone came up many times. This chain uses TRBV15 with TRBJ1-2; D possibly corresponds to TRBD1 (6 bases). Trimming removed 4 bases at V and 8 bases at J, with 20 bases between. The length of the CDR3 is 15 residues. Germline values: CDR1 LNHNV, CDR2 YYDKDF (reference sequence). CDR3 amino acids: CATSNRPRGGLGYTF. The CDR3 nucleotides read TGTGCCACCAGCAATCGCCCTAGGGGGGGGCTCGGCTACACCTTC.

This chain links TRBV7-2 with TRBJ2-1; weak D call: TRBD2 (5 bases). Germline V gene lookup returns CDR1 SGHTA and CDR2 FQGNSA. The CDR3 totals 15 residues. V lost 4 bases and J lost 7, with 17 bases in between. The CDR3 is CASSYRLAEVNEQFF. The CDR3 DNA follows: TGTGCCAGCAGCTATAGGCTAGCTGAAGTGAATGAGCAGTTCTTC.

This clone came up many times. This chain joins TRBV9 and TRBJ2-5, with D maybe TRBD2 (5 bases). The CDR3 runs 15 residues. CDR1 is SGDLS, CDR2 YYNGEE, per germline. V lost 0 bases and J lost 3, with 12 bases in between. CDR3 residues: CASSVAPKGEETQYF. The CDR3 coding sequence is TGTGCCAGCAGCGTAGCCCCTAAGGGAGAAGAGACCCAGTACTTC.

This clone was detected ten times or more. The V call is TRBV6-1, the J call TRBJ1-5; unclear D gene. CDR3 length equals 14 residues. V was pared by 7 bases and J by 4 bases, with 14 bases between. Germline V CDR1 and CDR2: MNHNS, SASEGT. Here the CDR3 reads CASMIGFPNQPQHF. CDR3 sequence (DNA): TGTGCCAGCATGATCGGATTCCCGAATCAGCCCCAGCATTTT.

This clone was seen ten or more times. V and J are TRBV27 and TRBJ1-2; D is perhaps TRBD1 (5 bases). CDR3 length: 17 residues. CDR1 is MNHEY and CDR2 is SMNVEV in the germline V gene (reference sequence). V was pared by 7 bases and J by 2 bases, with 23 bases between. The CDR3 DNA is TGTGCCAGCACCCCCCTCGGAGGGGCAGGGAAGAACTATGGCTACACCTTC. Amino acids: CASTPLGGAGKNYGYTF.

This clone came up many times. A read error may explain this, as a much larger clone is one base away. Other nucleotide sequences in the sample specify the same CDR3. The rearrangement links TRBV10-3 to TRBJ2-2, with 11 bases that match TRBD2. There are 13 residues in the CDR3. V was clipped by 10 bases and J by 7 bases; unmatched bases: 5. The germline V gene has CDR1 ENHRY and CDR2 SYGVKD. DNA of the CDR3: TGTGCCACCCTAGCGGGGGGTGGCGGGGAGCTGTTTTTT. Protein sequence: CATLAGGGGELFF.

This clone was seen many times. The chain links TRBV5-1 to TRBJ1-4; D call uncertain. This CDR3 is built from 15 residues. Trimming took 0 bases from V and 7 from J, leaving 13 bases between them. CDR1 SGHRS and CDR2 YFSETQ come from the germline V gene. The CDR3 DNA reads as TGCGCCAGCAGCTTGGCCGGTCAGAAGAGTGAAAAACTGTTTTTT. The encoded protein is CASSLAGQKSEKLFF.

This clone showed up many times. CDR3 coding DNA: TGTGCCAGCAGTCAAAGGGGTACCTTGAACACTGAAGCTTTCTTT. Translation: CASSQRGTLNTEAFF. This chain links TRBV28 with TRBJ1-1, with D possibly TRBD1 on 5 matching bases. The germline V and J ends were trimmed by 5 bases and 0 bases, with 13 bases remaining between them. The CDR3 consists of 15 residues. In germline, CDR1 is MDHEN, CDR2 SYDVKM.

This clone showed up many times. CDR3 nucleotides: TGTGCCACCTCTCCCAGCGGCAATATCCGAGAGACCCAGTACTTC. This codes for CATSPSGNIRETQYF. The V gene is TRBV24-1, the J gene TRBJ2-5, with TRBD2 as a possible D gene (5 bases). V dropped 9 bases and J dropped 4 bases, with 20 bases sitting between them. This CDR3 spans 15 amino acids. Germline V lookup: CDR1 KGHDR, CDR2 SFDVKD.

As concerns this clone: With a much larger clone just one base away, this may be a read error. This chain joins TRBV19 and TRBJ2-5, with TRBD2 matching over 9 bases. Trimming took 7 bases from V and 5 from J; bases not matched to a gene: 8. The germline V gene encodes CDR1 LNHDA and CDR2 SQIVND (reference sequence). The CDR3 is made up of 14 amino acids. The CDR3 DNA reads as TGTGCCAGTATCACTAGCGGGCGAGGGGAGACCCAGTACTTC. It translates to CASITSGRGETQYF.

This clone was counted ten times or more. The J gene is TRBJ1-6, the V gene TRBV19; TRBD1 matches at 7 bases. CDR3 length: 15 amino acids. Germline V gene data show CDR1 as LNHDA and CDR2 as SQIVND (reference sequence). The V and J ends lost 6 bases and 13 bases, in that order; junction bases with no gene match: 15. The CDR3 sequence is CASSAWGQRPVPLHF. CDR3 sequence (DNA): TGTGCCAGTAGCGCCTGGGGACAGCGGCCGGTGCCCCTCCACTTT. The variable domain in full, with the rest retrieved from reference TRBV19 and TRBJ1-6, is DGGITQSPKYLFRKEGQNVTLSCEQNLNHDAMYWYRQDPGQGLRLIYYSQIVNDFQKGDIAEGYSVSREKKESFPLTVTSAQKNPTAFYLCASSAWGQRPVPLHFGNGTRLTVT.

The table lists this clone with many counts. The chain recombines TRBV20-1 with TRBJ1-2, with a possible D match to TRBD1 (6 bases). The germline CDR1 and CDR2 sequences are DFQATT and SNEGSKA (reference sequence). Trimming removed 6 bases from V and 4 bases from J, with 18 bases in between. CDR3 length: 14 amino acids. CDR3 sequence: CSAPRVGGGYGYTF. CDR3 bases: TGCAGTGCCCCAAGAGTGGGGGGCGGCTATGGCTACACCTTC.

To note about this clone: A much larger clone lies one base from this, so it may be a read error. V gene TRBV13 combines with J gene TRBJ2-5; perhaps TRBD2 as D (6 bases). The CDR3 spans 16 residues. CDR1 is PRHDT and CDR2 is FYEKMQ in the germline V gene (reference sequence). The chain's CDR3 is CPSSLRTGTSKETQYF. DNA of the CDR3: TGTCCCAGCAGCTTACGGACTGGGACTTCTAAAGAGACCCAGTACTTC.

This clone was recorded many times. The chain employs TRBV28 and TRBJ2-7; D not certain. Trimming removed 3 bases at V and 6 bases at J, with 15 bases between. The length of the CDR3 is 14 residues. Germline V gene sequence: CDR1 MDHEN, CDR2 SYDVKM. The CDR3 loop reads CASSLVTPPREQYF. CDR3 bases: TGTGCCAGCAGTTTGGTTACTCCCCCTCGCGAGCAGTACTTC.

Comment on this clone: A read error may be the cause here, since a much bigger clone is one base away. The J gene is TRBJ2-5, the V gene TRBV7-3, with D possibly matching TRBD2 (6 bases). Deletions cut 5 bases from V and 0 bases from J, with 19 bases between. This CDR3 region has 17 residues. CDR1 and CDR2 from the germline V gene are SGHTA and FQGTGA. The CDR3 sequence: CASSPPLREADQETQYF. The CDR3 region has the DNA TGTGCCAGCAGCCCACCCCTGCGGGAAGCGGACCAAGAGACCCAGTACTTC.